This TCR beta chain was recovered during a study of identical twins. One entry per CDR3 protein, called by TCRdb with MiXCR from the 5' RACE reads. The table records around 690,000 distinct CDR3 sequences, 21% of them present only once. After removal of 1 base from V and 3 bases from J, the junction contained 10 bases not matched to a gene. CDR3 length: 17 residues. Germline V CDR1 and CDR2: SEHNR, FQNEAQ (reference sequence). This sample also appeared in a second study, on T cells expressing NK-cell markers.

Source material: PBMCs. The clonotype was recovered from a woman aged 18 to 35 in good health. J is TRBJ2-7 and V is TRBV7-9; 9 bases agree with TRBD2. The DNA for the CDR3 is TGTGCCAGCAGCTTAGGCACCGGGACTAGCAAAAACTACGAGCAGTACTTC. It translates to CASSLGTGTSKNYEQYF.